This T cell receptor beta chain was recovered during a study of neurological immune-mediated disorders. Germline V gives CDR1 SGHTA, CDR2 FQGNSA. Between the trimmed V and J ends, which lost 5 bases and 0 bases, there was a span of 14 bases. This CDR3 spans 17 amino acids. Study-wide results and limits: The study found the most TCR clonal expansion in HTLV-1-associated myelopathy and the least in multiple sclerosis, below healthy controls. Phylogenetic grouping put 18 of 34 multiple sclerosis patients' repertoires into one related-CDR3 cluster, a possible signature.

Many counts were recorded for this clonotype. Its cognate antigen is unknown. 5'RACE with 10-nucleotide random UMIs produced the cDNA. Using its own MiXCR run on the 5' RACE reads, TCRdb lists one record per CDR3 protein. The table records 55,000 to 65,000 distinct CDR3 sequences, 3.7% of them present only once. The sequencing input was PBMCs. This TCR was recovered from a woman between 45 and 60 years old with multiple sclerosis. The chain employs TRBV7-2 and TRBJ2-6; TRBD2 might be the D (5 bases). The CDR3 nucleotides are TGTGCCAGCAGCCGCGAGTTGGGAGTCTCTGGGGCCAACGTCCTGACTTTC. Protein product: CASSRELGVSGANVLTF.